The rows below give T cell receptor beta chains drawn from one sample of a study of shared clonotypes between healthy human individuals. Sequenced by immunoSEQ multiplex PCR; TCRdb stores in-frame clones only, minus some. The sample records approximately 1,500,000 clones, around 97% being singletons. Sequencing used naive CD4+ T cells sorted from blood. The receptors were gathered from a man aged 25 to 40 in good health. The CDR3 runs from the conserved cysteine through the conserved F or W. Fields, in order: clone size, CDR3 length, J gene, V gene, D gene, CDR3 DNA, CDR3 protein. The D gene is left open where the match is weak. Rows may omit the clone size; those that give it use once, few, many or a size class.

size: NA; length: 18; J: TRBJ2-3; V: TRBV29-1; D: TRBD2; DNA: TGCAGCGTTGAGAAGGAGGTGCCGGGGCCGACTAGCAGAGATACGCAGTATTTT; CDR3: CSVEKEVPGPTSRDTQYF
size: NA; length: 16; J: TRBJ2-1; V: TRBV28; D: NA; DNA: TGTGCCAGCAGTTCGATGGAGGGCCGGTCCTACAATGAGCAGTTCTTC; CDR3: CASSSMEGRSYNEQFF
size: once; length: 16; J: TRBJ2-7; V: TRBV6-1; D: NA; DNA: TGTGCCAGCAGTGACCCCAGGGGGGCGAGCTCCTACGAGCAGTACTTC; CDR3: CASSDPRGASSYEQYF
size: NA; length: 17; J: TRBJ2-2; V: TRBV18; D: TRBD1; DNA: TGTGCCAGCTCACCACTGCGACAGGGGAATAGTATCGGGGAGCTGTTTTTT; CDR3: CASSPLRQGNSIGELFF
size: once; length: 14; J: TRBJ2-7; V: TRBV19; D: TRBD1; DNA: TGTGCCAGTAGTGACAGGGGAGTTTCCTACGAGCAGTACTTC; CDR3: CASSDRGVSYEQYF
size: NA; length: 14; J: TRBJ1-1; V: TRBV2; D: TRBD1; DNA: TGTGCCAGCAGTGGGATAGAGACAGGGCCGGAAGCTTTCTTT; CDR3: CASSGIETGPEAFF
size: NA; length: 16; J: TRBJ2-1; V: TRBV5-6; D: TRBD2; DNA: TGTGCCAGCAGGTTGGGTCCAGCGGGATTTAATTTAGAGCAGTTCTTC; CDR3: CASRLGPAGFNLEQFF
size: NA; length: 15; J: TRBJ2-3; V: TRBV14; D: TRBD2; DNA: TGTGCCAGCAGCCTCCTAGCGGCTAGCACAGATACGCAGTATTTT; CDR3: CASSLLAASTDTQYF
size: NA; length: 15; J: TRBJ2-5; V: TRBV5-1; D: TRBD1; DNA: TGCGCCAGCAGCTTGTGGGGACAGGGGAAAGAGACCCAGTACTTC; CDR3: CASSLWGQGKETQYF
size: NA; length: 12; J: TRBJ1-3; V: TRBV28; D: TRBD1; DNA: TGTGCCACCACAGGGGCTGGAAACACCATATATTTT; CDR3: CATTGAGNTIYF
size: NA; length: 16; J: TRBJ2-3; V: TRBV5-1; D: TRBD2; DNA: TGCGCCAGCAGCTTGGCTGGCGGGAGGGCCCCAGATACGCAGTATTTT; CDR3: CASSLAGGRAPDTQYF
size: NA; length: 12; J: TRBJ2-1; V: TRBV5-4; D: NA; DNA: TGTGCCAGCAGCCGCCGGGACAATGAGCAGTTCTTC; CDR3: CASSRRDNEQFF
size: NA; length: 13; J: TRBJ2-7; V: TRBV11-2; D: NA; DNA: TGTGCCAGCAGCAGGCGGGATTCCTACGAGCAGTACTTC; CDR3: CASSRRDSYEQYF
size: once; length: 15; J: TRBJ1-5; V: TRBV19; D: TRBD1; DNA: TGTGCCAGTAGTAGGAGGGACAGGGTAGGGCAGCCCCAGCATTTT; CDR3: CASSRRDRVGQPQHF
size: once; length: 15; J: TRBJ2-3; V: TRBV7-2; D: NA; DNA: TGTGCCAGCAGCTCCGTTCGGGGCAGCACAGATACGCAGTATTTT; CDR3: CASSSVRGSTDTQYF
size: NA; length: 13; J: TRBJ2-1; V: TRBV6-6; D: TRBD2; DNA: TGTGCCAGCTGGACTAGCTCCAACAATGAGCAGTTCTTC; CDR3: CASWTSSNNEQFF
size: once; length: 15; J: TRBJ2-2; V: TRBV19; D: NA; DNA: TGTGCCAGTAGTATAGAGGTTTTGAACACCGGGGAGCTGTTTTTT; CDR3: CASSIEVLNTGELFF
size: NA; length: 11; J: TRBJ1-2; V: TRBV28; D: NA; DNA: TGTGCCAGCAGTTTGACCAGCGGCTACACCTTC; CDR3: CASSLTSGYTF
size: NA; length: 14; J: TRBJ2-7; V: TRBV5-1; D: NA; DNA: TGCGCCAGCAGCTTGGCCCCTGGGGACTACGAGCAGTACTTC; CDR3: CASSLAPGDYEQYF
size: NA; length: 14; J: TRBJ2-7; V: TRBV7-2; D: TRBD1; DNA: TGTGCCAGCAGCTTTCAGACAGGGCGTTACGAGCAGTACTTC; CDR3: CASSFQTGRYEQYF
size: once; length: 16; J: TRBJ2-7; V: TRBV13; D: NA; DNA: TGTGCCAGCAGCTTTTCGATGACAGCCGTAAGCTACGAGCAGTACTTC; CDR3: CASSFSMTAVSYEQYF
size: NA; length: 15; J: TRBJ2-5; V: TRBV5-1; D: NA; DNA: TGCGCCAGCAGCTTGAACAATCAGTACCAAGAGACCCAGTACTTC; CDR3: CASSLNNQYQETQYF
size: NA; length: 16; J: TRBJ2-2; V: TRBV7-2; D: NA; DNA: TGTGCCAGCAGCTTAGCAGATAAGGACTACACCGGGGAGCTGTTTTTT; CDR3: CASSLADKDYTGELFF
size: NA; length: 17; J: TRBJ2-1; V: TRBV19; D: TRBD2; DNA: TGTGCCAGTACCAATAGCAGGACTAGCGAGTCCTACAATGAGCAGTTCTTC; CDR3: CASTNSRTSESYNEQFF
size: NA; length: 17; J: TRBJ1-2; V: TRBV18; D: NA; DNA: TGTGCCAGCTCACCACCGGGGGGAGTATCGAGGAACTATGGCTACACCTTC; CDR3: CASSPPGGVSRNYGYTF
size: NA; length: 11; J: TRBJ2-1; V: TRBV20-1; D: NA; DNA: TGCAGTGCTAGACTCGTAAATGAGCAGTTCTTC; CDR3: CSARLVNEQFF
size: NA; length: 20; J: TRBJ2-7; V: TRBV5-5; D: TRBD1; DNA: TGTGCCAGCAGCTTGGCCTGGACAGGGGGAACGTTCGGGAGGGCCATGGAGCAGTACTTC; CDR3: CASSLAWTGGTFGRAMEQYF
size: NA; length: 15; J: TRBJ2-7; V: TRBV5-5; D: NA; DNA: TGTGCCAGCAGCTTGGCCTTAGGGTACTTATACGAGCAGTACTTC; CDR3: CASSLALGYLYEQYF
size: NA; length: 16; J: TRBJ2-3; V: TRBV5-6; D: TRBD2; DNA: TGTGCCAGCAGCTTGGACGGACTAGCTCGCACAGATACGCAGTATTTT; CDR3: CASSLDGLARTDTQYF
size: NA; length: 14; J: TRBJ2-1; V: TRBV10-1; D: NA; DNA: TGCGCCAGCAGTGAGTCCTTCTCCTACAATGAGCAGTTCTTC; CDR3: CASSESFSYNEQFF
size: NA; length: 16; J: TRBJ2-7; V: TRBV7-2; D: TRBD1; DNA: TGTGCCAGCAGCTCCCCGGGACAGGTGCACCTACGAGGTCAGTACTTC; CDR3: CASSSPGQVHLRGQYF
size: NA; length: 13; J: TRBJ2-1; V: TRBV19; D: NA; DNA: TGTGCCAGTAGTATATCGGTTATCGGTGAGCAGTTCTTC; CDR3: CASSISVIGEQFF
size: NA; length: 14; J: TRBJ2-1; V: TRBV29-1; D: TRBD2; DNA: TGCAGCGTCCAAGGGACTAGCGGGAGTAATGAGCAGTTCTTC; CDR3: CSVQGTSGSNEQFF
size: NA; length: 17; J: TRBJ2-2; V: TRBV6-1; D: TRBD2; DNA: TGTGCCAGCAGTGCGTTAGGACTAGCGGGAGCCACCGGGGAGCTGTTTTTT; CDR3: CASSALGLAGATGELFF
size: once; length: 11; J: TRBJ2-7; V: TRBV20-1; D: NA; DNA: TGCAGTGCTAGAGGGCCCTTGGGCATTTACTTC; CDR3: CSARGPLGIYF
size: once; length: 14; J: TRBJ1-5; V: TRBV27; D: NA; DNA: TGTGCCAGCAGCCTACAGAATAGCAATCAGCCCCAGCATTTT; CDR3: CASSLQNSNQPQHF
size: NA; length: 16; J: TRBJ1-4; V: TRBV5-1; D: NA; DNA: TGCGCCAGCAGCAGATCCCCCGGGGGACTTAATGAAAAACTGTTTTTT; CDR3: CASSRSPGGLNEKLFF
size: NA; length: 13; J: TRBJ1-1; V: TRBV10-3; D: NA; DNA: TGTGCCATCAGAGGGGTCCTGAACACTGAAGCTTTCTTT; CDR3: CAIRGVLNTEAFF
size: NA; length: 14; J: TRBJ2-1; V: TRBV5-1; D: NA; DNA: TGCGCCAGCAGCTTGGAGGACTTATACAATGAGCAGTTCTTC; CDR3: CASSLEDLYNEQFF
size: NA; length: 15; J: TRBJ2-7; V: TRBV19; D: NA; DNA: TGTGCCAGTAGTATGGCCGGGAGAAGGAACTACGAGCAGTACTTC; CDR3: CASSMAGRRNYEQYF
size: NA; length: 18; J: TRBJ2-3; V: TRBV5-1; D: NA; DNA: TGCGCCAGCAGCCAAATAGGGACAGCGGGACACTACACAGATACGCAGTATTTT; CDR3: CASSQIGTAGHYTDTQYF
size: NA; length: 14; J: TRBJ1-4; V: TRBV28; D: TRBD1; DNA: TGTGCCAGCAGTTCAGGGGGCGTAGACGAAAAACTGTTTTTT; CDR3: CASSSGGVDEKLFF
size: NA; length: 17; J: TRBJ2-2; V: TRBV11-3; D: TRBD2; DNA: TGTGCCAGCAGCTTAGCGGCTTCTAGCGGGAGTCACCGGGAGCTGTTTTTT; CDR3: CASSLAASSGSHRELFF
size: once; length: 16; J: TRBJ2-5; V: TRBV7-9; D: TRBD2; DNA: TGTGCCAGCAGCTTAGCTTCTCTAGCGGGTCAAGAGACCCAGTACTTC; CDR3: CASSLASLAGQETQYF
size: NA; length: 15; J: TRBJ2-2; V: TRBV10-2; D: NA; DNA: TGCGCCAGCACCGAGGGGCTAGGCAACACCGGGGAGCTGTTTTTT; CDR3: CASTEGLGNTGELFF
size: NA; length: 15; J: TRBJ2-7; V: TRBV6-4; D: NA; DNA: TGTGCCAGCAGTGCCTCAGCCGGGACCTTGTACGAGCAGTACTTC; CDR3: CASSASAGTLYEQYF
size: once; length: 13; J: TRBJ1-1; V: TRBV5-4; D: NA; DNA: TGTGCCAGCAGCGCCCCCTTCGACACTGAAGCTTTCTTT; CDR3: CASSAPFDTEAFF
size: NA; length: 15; J: TRBJ1-5; V: TRBV6-6; D: NA; DNA: TGTGCCAGCAATAGGGTGGGCAGACCTAATCAGCCCCAGCATTTT; CDR3: CASNRVGRPNQPQHF
size: NA; length: 14; J: TRBJ2-6; V: TRBV5-4; D: NA; DNA: TGTGCCAGCAGAGAGGGGAATGGGGCCAACGTCCTGACTTTC; CDR3: CASREGNGANVLTF
size: NA; length: 14; J: TRBJ2-1; V: TRBV7-9; D: NA; DNA: TGTGCCAGCAGCTTACGGAGGCCCTACAATGAGCAGTTCTTC; CDR3: CASSLRRPYNEQFF
size: NA; length: 12; J: TRBJ2-1; V: TRBV12-5; D: NA; DNA: TGTGCTAGTGGTTACTATACGGATGAGCAGTTCTTC; CDR3: CASGYYTDEQFF
size: NA; length: 13; J: TRBJ2-7; V: TRBV6-1; D: NA; DNA: TGTGCCAGCAGTGGGGGGAGCTCCTACGAGCAGTACTTC; CDR3: CASSGGSSYEQYF
size: NA; length: 11; J: TRBJ1-2; V: TRBV29-1; D: NA; DNA: TGCAGCGGAAGGACAGTCTATGGCTACACCTTC; CDR3: CSGRTVYGYTF
size: NA; length: 14; J: TRBJ2-2; V: TRBV5-4; D: NA; DNA: TGTGCCAGCAGCACGAGGTGGGGCTCCGGGGAGCTGTTTTTT; CDR3: CASSTRWGSGELFF
size: NA; length: 16; J: TRBJ1-2; V: TRBV11-2; D: NA; DNA: TGTGCCAGCAGCCCCCCGGGCAGCCGATCGGGTCTCGGCTACACCTTC; CDR3: CASSPPGSRSGLGYTF
size: NA; length: 15; J: TRBJ2-3; V: TRBV5-1; D: NA; DNA: TGCGCCAGCAGCTTGGTCCTCACGAGCGCAGATACGCAGTATTTT; CDR3: CASSLVLTSADTQYF
size: NA; length: 14; J: TRBJ1-2; V: TRBV7-8; D: TRBD1; DNA: TGTGCCAGCAGCTTAGTCACAGGGGGAGGGGGCTACACCTTC; CDR3: CASSLVTGGGGYTF
size: NA; length: 16; J: TRBJ2-3; V: TRBV6-5; D: NA; DNA: TGTGCCAGCAGTTATTTTGGGTCCGCCAGCACAGATACGCAGTATTTT; CDR3: CASSYFGSASTDTQYF